A single sample gave rise to the 8 T cell receptor beta chains below, sequenced in a study of CD8 T cells in Susac syndrome. Random hexamers served to reverse transcribe roughly 0.45 to 1 ug RNA. TCRdb passed the immunoSEQ multiplex PCR reads through MiXCR, listing each CDR3 protein once. The table shows 69,000 or so distinct CDR3 sequences, with just under 95% occurring only once. Sequences were obtained from CD8+ T cells from PBMCs. The receptor set was obtained from a human donor with multiple sclerosis.

The rearrangement joins TRBV7-2 to TRBJ2-7, with D uncertain. The V end was cut by 1 base, the J end by 2 bases, with 9 bases between. Germline V CDR1 and CDR2: SGHTA, FQGNSA. There are 14 residues in the CDR3. CDR3 bases: TGTGCCAGCAGCTTAGATCCCAATCCCTACGAGCAGTACTTC. Protein: CASSLDPNPYEQYF. Together with reference TRBV7-2 and TRBJ2-7, the CDR3 gives the full variable domain: GAGVSQSPSNKVTEKGKDVELRCDPISGHTALYWYRQSLGQGLEFLIYFQGNSAPDKSGLPSDRFSAERTGGSVSTLTIQRTQQEDSAVYLCASSLDPNPYEQYFGPGTRLTVT.

This clonotype was counted a single time. The chain joins TRBV29-1 to TRBJ2-2; TRBD2 agrees at 15 bases. After removal of 4 bases from V and 1 base from J, the junction contained 1 base not matched to a gene. The CDR3 length is 16 residues. Looked up from germline, CDR1 is SQVTM and CDR2 is ANQGSEA. CDR3 sequence (DNA): TGCAGCGTTGGGACTAGCGGGGGGGAGAACACCGGGGAGCTGTTTTTT. Amino acid sequence: CSVGTSGGENTGELFF.

The rearrangement links TRBV13 to TRBJ2-7; D remains unclear. Trimming left V 2 bases short and J 2 bases short, with 10 bases between. Germline-derived CDR1 and CDR2 are PRHDT and FYEKMQ (reference sequence). The CDR3 is made up of 14 amino acids. The CDR3 spells CASSLSQKPYEQYF. CDR3 DNA: TGTGCCAGCAGCTTATCACAGAAACCCTACGAGCAGTACTTC.

The chain joins TRBV3-1 to TRBJ2-1; TRBD2 might be the D (6 bases). The ends were cut back, 0 bases at V and 4 bases at J, with 19 bases in the middle. Germline CDR1 and CDR2: LGHDT and YNNKEL (reference sequence). The CDR3 extends over 18 amino acids. The chain's CDR3 is CASSQEPLGEVGYNEQFF. CDR3 in DNA: TGTGCCAGCAGCCAAGAACCGCTTGGGGAGGTCGGATACAATGAGCAGTTCTTC.

The V gene is TRBV27, the J gene TRBJ2-7; 11 positions match TRBD1. V lost 4 bases, J lost 7 bases, and 3 bases stayed unmatched. Germline CDR1 MNHEY, CDR2 SMNVEV (reference sequence). The CDR3 consists of 13 residues. CDR3 sequence reads: CASSSGTGGEQYF. CDR3 nucleotides: TGTGCCAGCAGTTCCGGGACAGGGGGTGAGCAGTACTTC.

For the CDR3, the DNA is TGTGCCAGCAGTCAGGACAGGACGAACTACGAGCAGTACTTC. Residues: CASSQDRTNYEQYF. The chain recombines TRBV21-1 with TRBJ2-7; no check of the table's D call, TRBD1, against the DNA was made. TRBV21-1 is a pseudogene locus. The CDR3 is 14 residues long.

The rearrangement links TRBV13 to TRBJ1-5; 7 nucleotides match TRBD1. Germline-derived CDR1 and CDR2 are PRHDT and FYEKMQ (reference sequence). Trimming cost V 5 bases and J 0 bases; bases outside gene matches: 4. The CDR3 covers 15 residues. CDR3 sequence (DNA): TGTGCCAGCAGCCAGGGACAGAATAGCAATCAGCCCCAGCATTTT. Translated, it gives CASSQGQNSNQPQHF.

The chain is built from TRBV9 and TRBJ2-7; D may be TRBD2 (6 bases). The germline CDR1 and CDR2 sequences are SGDLS and YYNGEE. There are 12 residues in the CDR3. The ends were cut back, 3 bases at V and 6 bases at J, with 10 bases in the middle. The CDR3 protein is CASSALGGEQYF. The CDR3 bases are TGTGCCAGCAGCGCCCTCGGGGGCGAGCAGTACTTC.